The T cell receptor (beta chain) under discussion was sequenced for a study of shared clonotypes between healthy human individuals. Produced via immunoSEQ multiplex PCR; TCRdb's table is partial and in-frame only. The data contain some 2,000,000 clones, more than 90% of them singletons. Germline values: CDR1 SGDLS, CDR2 YYNGEE. This CDR3 contains 16 residues. V was trimmed by 0 bases and J by 0 bases, leaving 11 bases between them. The chain links TRBV9 to TRBJ2-3; perhaps TRBD2 as D (6 bases). The sample was naive CD4+ T cells sorted from blood. Subset specified: CD45RA+ positively selected. The clonotype originates from a man between 18 and 35 years old in good health. CDR3 protein: CASSVVAGPSTDTQYF. CDR3 DNA: TGTGCCAGCAGCGTAGTGGCGGGGCCTAGCACAGATACGCAGTATTTT.